This passage covers 28 T cell receptor beta chains from one sample sequenced in a study of sequential checkpoint blockade in melanoma. Sequencing was performed with immunoSEQ multiplex PCR; in TCRdb, only in-frame clones are kept and a portion is missing. The table includes around 2,900 clones, roughly 22% detected once. Treatment reported: randomized to nivolumab then ipilimumab (arm A) or the reverse (arm B). The sequenced sample was tumor tissue (inferred from file names), obtained from a patient given nivolumab and ipilimumab in sequence. The source of these receptors is a human donor with melanoma.

CDR3 sequence (DNA): TGCAGCGTTGAAATCGGTGTAGGAACCGAGCAGTACTTC. The encoded protein is CSVEIGVGTEQYF. The chain is built from TRBV29-1 and TRBJ2-7; no clear D. The CDR3 consists of 13 residues. Trimming took 2 bases from V and 6 from J, leaving 14 bases between them. The germline gives CDR1 SQVTM, CDR2 ANQGSEA.

This clone is classed as medium-sized. The V and J genes are TRBV11-3 and TRBJ2-5; 9 bases are a match to TRBD1. The CDR3 totals 15 residues. Per the germline V gene, CDR1 is SGHNT and CDR2 is YENEEA. J was trimmed by 1 base and V by 6 bases; bases with no gene match: 6. CDR3 sequence reads: CASSPGQGFQETQYF. The CDR3 region has the DNA TGTGCCAGCAGTCCGGGACAGGGTTTCCAAGAGACCCAGTACTTC.

V gene TRBV11-3 combines with J gene TRBJ2-2, with 9 bases matching TRBD1. Germline CDR1 is SGHNT and CDR2 is YENEEA. The CDR3 spans 16 residues. J lost 4 bases, V lost 5 bases, and 8 bases had no gene match. This CDR3 is CASSQTDRGGTGELFF. CDR3 in DNA: TGTGCCAGCAGCCAAACCGACAGGGGGGGCACCGGGGAGCTGTTTTTT.

This clone was observed a handful of times. V usage is TRBV6-8 and J usage is TRBJ1-2; D gene uncertain. The V and J ends lost 5 bases and 8 bases respectively, with 15 bases between them. Germline CDR1 and CDR2: MNHGY and SAAAGT. CDR3 size: 13 residues. CDR3 in DNA: TGTGCCAGCAGTGCTCGGCAGAGAGACGGCTACACCTTC. It is translated as CASSARQRDGYTF.

The table lists this clone with a few counts. The chain joins TRBV6-8 to TRBJ1-2; the match to TRBD1 covers 11 bases. The CDR3 has 16 residues. Germline CDR1 MNHGY, CDR2 SAAAGT. The V gene end was trimmed by 4 bases and the J gene end by 4 bases; junction bases not matched to a gene: 8. CDR3: CASSSYPGQGGYGYTF. The DNA for the CDR3 is TGTGCCAGCAGTTCTTACCCGGGACAGGGGGGCTATGGCTACACCTTC.

This chain connects TRBV15 to TRBJ1-4; TRBD1 aligns across 9 bases. The CDR3 sequence is 18 residues long. V shed 5 bases, J shed 8 bases, and the junction held 18 bases outside the gene matches. Germline V gene data show CDR1 as LNHNV and CDR2 as YYDKDF (reference sequence). CDR3 loop: CATSAPETGGGSREKLFF. CDR3 DNA sequence: TGTGCCACCAGCGCACCCGAGACAGGGGGAGGTTCGCGAGAAAAACTGTTTTTT.

This clone was seen more than once but under ten times. V usage is TRBV25-1 and J usage is TRBJ2-1, with D maybe TRBD2 (7 bases). V lost 1 base to trimming and J lost 10 bases, with 17 bases between them. Germline-derived CDR1 and CDR2 are MGHDK and SYGVNS. This CDR3 contains 15 residues. CDR3 sequence reads: CASSELLAGEGEQFF. Here the CDR3 DNA reads TGTGCCAGCAGTGAATTACTAGCAGGGGAGGGGGAGCAGTTCTTC.

In this sample, this clone is medium-sized. V is TRBV25-1 and J is TRBJ1-1, with 8 bases fitting TRBD1. V trimming: 1 base; J trimming: 1 base; junction bases outside the gene matches: 8. CDR1 is MGHDK and CDR2 is SYGVNS in the germline V gene. The CDR3 covers 17 residues. CDR3 amino acids: CASSEFADRGGNTEAFF. CDR3 nucleotides: TGTGCCAGCAGTGAATTTGCTGACAGGGGAGGGAACACTGAAGCTTTCTTT.

This clone was seen many times. The gene calls are TRBV6-8 and TRBJ2-3; 10 nucleotides align to TRBD2. The CDR3 covers 18 residues. The germline CDR1 and CDR2 sequences are MNHGY and SAAAGT. The V and J ends lost 3 bases and 0 bases, in that order; junction bases with no gene match: 9. The CDR3 region has the DNA TGTGCCAGCAGTTATCTCAGTAGCGGGGGGTATAGCACAGATACGCAGTATTTT. This encodes CASSYLSSGGYSTDTQYF.

This clone was observed a handful of times. The chain joins TRBV15 to TRBJ2-5; 11 nucleotides match TRBD1. Germline V gene data show CDR1 as LNHNV and CDR2 as YYDKDF (reference sequence). The CDR3 covers 15 residues. J lost 4 bases, V lost 1 base, and 2 bases had no gene match. This CDR3 is CATSRGTGGGETQYF. CDR3 in DNA: TGTGCCACCAGCAGAGGGACAGGGGGCGGAGAGACCCAGTACTTC.

V is TRBV6-8 and J is TRBJ1-6; a possible D gene is TRBD1 (6 bases). Trimming pared 5 bases from V and 7 bases from J, leaving 21 bases between. CDR3 size: 17 residues. Per germline, CDR1 MNHGY and CDR2 SAAAGT. DNA of the CDR3: TGTGCCAGCAGTGCGTGGACAGTTCAATCCGGGAATTCACCCCTCCACTTT. Residues: CASSAWTVQSGNSPLHF.

In this sample, this clone turned up a few times. The chain links TRBV28 to TRBJ2-7; D remains ambiguous. This CDR3 spans 12 amino acids. Trimming pared 5 bases from V and 7 bases from J, leaving 12 bases between. CDR1 and CDR2 (germline): MDHEN, SYDVKM. The CDR3 region is CASSPLGWEQYF. In DNA, the CDR3 is TGTGCCAGCAGTCCGCTAGGGTGGGAGCAGTACTTC.

This clone showed up just a few times. The V and J genes are TRBV23-1 and TRBJ2-6, with D maybe TRBD2 (5 bases). TRBV23-1 is an open reading frame, and its role is uncertain. Trimming shortened V by 2 bases and J by 4 bases, and 21 bases separated the two germline ends. The CDR3 has 19 amino acids. CDR3 amino acids: CASSQEASRYAAGANVLTF. The CDR3 DNA is TGCGCCAGCAGTCAAGAGGCTAGCCGGTATGCGGCAGGGGCCAACGTCCTGACTTTC.

This clone is medium-sized by share. The V gene is TRBV11-3, the J gene TRBJ1-1; 9 bases agree with TRBD1. J lost 6 bases, V lost 4 bases, and 6 bases had no gene match. The CDR3 totals 14 residues. The V gene's germline CDR1 is SGHNT and CDR2 YENEEA. CDR3 residues: CASSSGQGISEAFF. CDR3 in DNA: TGTGCCAGCAGCTCTGGACAGGGGATTTCTGAAGCTTTCTTT.

This clone rates as medium-sized (0.01 to 0.1%). The CDR3 sequence: CASSLTGYNSPLHF. The CDR3 DNA reads as TGTGCCAGCAGCTTGACAGGGTATAATTCACCCCTCCACTTT. The V gene is TRBV11-3, the J gene TRBJ1-6, with 7 bases aligning to TRBD1. The length of the CDR3 is 14 residues. CDR1 is SGHNT, CDR2 YENEEA, per germline. V dropped 3 bases and J dropped 4; count of bases not matched to a gene: 0.

The CDR3 loop reads CASSLGNPGTQYF. The DNA of the CDR3 is TGTGCCAGTAGTCTAGGGAATCCCGGGACCCAGTACTTC. This chain uses TRBV19 with TRBJ2-5; D call uncertain. The CDR3 totals 13 residues. V shed 5 bases and J shed 7 bases, with 14 bases lying between them. CDR1 and CDR2 from the germline V gene are LNHDA and SQIVND (reference sequence).

V is TRBV10-2 and J is TRBJ1-5; D perhaps matches TRBD1 (5 bases). Trimming removed 3 bases from V and 0 bases from J, with 9 bases in between. CDR3 length: 15 amino acids. Germline CDR1 is WSHSY and CDR2 is SAAADI. CDR3 amino acids: CASSEWGYSNQPQHF. In DNA form, the CDR3 reads TGCGCCAGCAGTGAATGGGGGTATAGCAATCAGCCCCAGCATTTT.

The CDR3 nucleotides read TGCAGCGTTGATGGGGGGGGAGTTGAAGCTTTCTTT. Encoded protein: CSVDGGGVEAFF. The V gene is TRBV29-1, the J gene TRBJ1-1, with D tentatively TRBD1 (5 bases). Trimming took 3 bases from V and 7 from J, leaving 12 bases between them. The CDR3 length is 12 residues. Looked up from germline, CDR1 is SQVTM and CDR2 is ANQGSEA.

The chain is built from TRBV19 and TRBJ1-5; D remains ambiguous. Germline CDR1 reads LNHDA; CDR2 reads SQIVND (reference sequence). Trimming cost V 7 bases and J 0 bases, with 13 bases left between them. This CDR3 is 15 amino acids long. CDR3: CASTPVGYSNQPQHF. In DNA form, the CDR3 reads TGTGCCAGTACCCCCGTGGGGTATAGCAATCAGCCCCAGCATTTT.

This clone was observed a few times. The gene calls are TRBV6-8 and TRBJ2-5; 9 nucleotides align to TRBD1. V lost 6 bases, J lost 3 bases, and 8 bases stayed unmatched. Germline CDR1 reads MNHGY; CDR2 reads SAAAGT. The CDR3 is 15 amino acids. The CDR3 DNA follows: TGTGCCAGCAGGCCCTTCTGGGACAGGGAAGAGACCCAGTACTTC. Protein product: CASRPFWDREETQYF.

This chain joins TRBV28 and TRBJ2-3, with TRBD2 identical over 10 bases. J gave up 0 bases and V 3 bases, and 9 bases lay outside the gene matches. This CDR3 region has 18 residues. Germline CDR1 is MDHEN and CDR2 is SYDVKM. CDR3: CASSLTLAGVSSTDTQYF. The CDR3 DNA reads TGTGCCAGCAGTTTGACCCTAGCGGGAGTATCTAGCACAGATACGCAGTATTTT.

This clone was seen repeatedly, ten times or more. The chain combines TRBV7-1 with TRBJ2-5; TRBD2 aligns across 8 bases. TRBV7-1 is marked as an open reading frame, function uncertain. The J segment lost 5 bases and the V segment lost 5 bases, leaving 10 bases of the junction unmatched. The CDR3 consists of 15 residues. CDR3 loop: CASSLNHASGETQYF. The CDR3 bases are TGTGCCAGCAGCCTTAACCACGCTAGCGGGGAGACCCAGTACTTC.

This clone is termed medium-sized. The V gene is TRBV28, the J gene TRBJ2-7; TRBD2 matches 7 bases. Per the germline V gene, CDR1 is MDHEN and CDR2 is SYDVKM. The CDR3 has 15 residues. V was pared by 2 bases and J by 4 bases, with 8 bases of the junction left unmatched. CDR3 in amino acids: CASSLRFLAEYEQYF. CDR3 sequence (DNA): TGTGCCAGCAGTTTAAGGTTCCTAGCGGAGTACGAGCAGTACTTC.

This clone has more than one count but fewer than ten. V gene TRBV28 combines with J gene TRBJ2-7; 7 bases map to TRBD1. V dropped 7 bases and J dropped 0; count of bases not matched to a gene: 9. This CDR3 is 15 amino acids long. CDR1 and CDR2 from the germline V gene are MDHEN and SYDVKM. CDR3 protein: CASKRQGRSSYEQYF. CDR3 coding DNA: TGTGCCAGCAAAAGACAGGGCAGGAGCTCCTACGAGCAGTACTTC.

This clone has ten or more counts. The CDR3 protein is CASSTPPLTNYGYTF. The CDR3, as DNA: TGTGCCAGCAGCACCCCGCCCCTTACTAACTATGGCTACACCTTC. The chain combines TRBV11-3 with TRBJ1-2; D is undetermined. Per the germline V gene, CDR1 is SGHNT and CDR2 is YENEEA. V lost 5 bases and J lost 0, with 13 bases in between. CDR3 size: 15 residues.

This clone was seen ten or more times. The chain recombines TRBV11-3 with TRBJ2-2, with TRBD1 matching over 7 bases. This CDR3 spans 15 amino acids. From germline, CDR1 is SGHNT and CDR2 YENEEA. Germline trimming cut 5 bases from V and 1 base from J; bases unmatched to any gene: 4. CDR3 region: CASSARTGNTGELFF. In DNA, the CDR3 is TGTGCCAGCAGCGCCCGGACAGGGAACACCGGGGAGCTGTTTTTT.

The V call is TRBV29-1, the J call TRBJ2-7, with D uncertain. Looked up from germline, CDR1 is SQVTM and CDR2 is ANQGSEA. The CDR3 is made up of 15 amino acids. DNA for the CDR3: TGCAGGGAATCTCTTGGGTTTATGGACTCCTACGAGCAGTACTTC. It encodes CRESLGFMDSYEQYF.

In this sample, this clone is large. CDR3 residues: CASSGARGLGGELFF. The DNA of the CDR3 is TGTGCCAGCAGCGGAGCCAGAGGGCTCGGCGGGGAGCTGTTTTTT. The chain joins TRBV11-3 to TRBJ2-2; TRBD2 might be the D (5 bases). Germline CDR1 reads SGHNT; CDR2 reads YENEEA. Trimming removed 5 bases from V and 7 bases from J, with 17 bases in between. CDR3 size: 15 residues.